This TCR beta chain was sequenced for a study of cytomegalovirus exposure and HLA in healthy donors. The PCR contained 60 Vbeta and 13 Jbeta primers. Measured with immunoSEQ multiplex PCR; TCRdb has only the in-frame clones, and not every one. The sample includes tens of thousands of clones, 45% to 70% of them seen just once. Trimming took 2 bases from V and 5 from J, leaving 12 bases between them. The CDR3 sequence is 14 residues long. The germline V gene encodes CDR1 MNHEY and CDR2 SMNVEV (reference sequence). What was sequenced was PBMCs. This sequence was found in a human donor in good health. This chain joins TRBV27 and TRBJ1-2; D uncertain. The CDR3 DNA reads as TGTGCCAGCAGTTTACGGTCGGGTCGGTATGGCTACACCTTC. Encoded protein: CASSLRSGRYGYTF.